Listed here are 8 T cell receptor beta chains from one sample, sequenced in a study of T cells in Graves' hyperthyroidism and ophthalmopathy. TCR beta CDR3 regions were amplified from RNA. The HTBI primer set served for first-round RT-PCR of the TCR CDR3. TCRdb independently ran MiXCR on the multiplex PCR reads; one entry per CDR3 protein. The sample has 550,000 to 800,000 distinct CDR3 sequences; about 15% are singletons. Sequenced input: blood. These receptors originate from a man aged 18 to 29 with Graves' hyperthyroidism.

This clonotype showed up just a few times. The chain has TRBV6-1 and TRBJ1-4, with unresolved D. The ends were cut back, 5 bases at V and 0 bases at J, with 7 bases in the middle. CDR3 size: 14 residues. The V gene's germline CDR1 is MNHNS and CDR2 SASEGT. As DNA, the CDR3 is TGTGCCAGCAGTTCTAGGACAACTAATGAAAAACTGTTTTTT. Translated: CASSSRTTNEKLFF.

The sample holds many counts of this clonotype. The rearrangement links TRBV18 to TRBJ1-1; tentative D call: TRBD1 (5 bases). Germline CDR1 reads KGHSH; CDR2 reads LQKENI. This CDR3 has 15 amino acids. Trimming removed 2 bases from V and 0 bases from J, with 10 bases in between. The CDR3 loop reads CASSPSKGLNTEAFF. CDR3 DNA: TGTGCCAGCTCACCATCTAAGGGGTTGAACACTGAAGCTTTCTTT.

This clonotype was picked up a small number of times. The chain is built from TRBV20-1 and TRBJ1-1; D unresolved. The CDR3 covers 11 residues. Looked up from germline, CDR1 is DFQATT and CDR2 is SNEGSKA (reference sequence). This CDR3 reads CRAVEGTEAFF. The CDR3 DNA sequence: TGCAGGGCGGTGGAAGGTACTGAAGCTTTCTTT.

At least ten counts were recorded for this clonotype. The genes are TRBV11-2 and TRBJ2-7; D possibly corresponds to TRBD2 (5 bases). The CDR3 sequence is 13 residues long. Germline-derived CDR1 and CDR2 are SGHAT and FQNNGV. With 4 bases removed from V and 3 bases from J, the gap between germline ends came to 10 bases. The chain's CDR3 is CASSSTGFYEQYF. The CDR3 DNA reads TGTGCCAGCAGCTCCACGGGGTTCTACGAGCAGTACTTC. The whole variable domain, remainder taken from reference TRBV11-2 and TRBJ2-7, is EAGVAQSPRYKIIEKRQSVAFWCNPISGHATLYWYQQILGQGPKLLIQFQNNGVVDDSQLPKDRFSAERLKGVDSTLKIQPAKLEDSAVYLCASSSTGFYEQYFGPGTRLTVT.

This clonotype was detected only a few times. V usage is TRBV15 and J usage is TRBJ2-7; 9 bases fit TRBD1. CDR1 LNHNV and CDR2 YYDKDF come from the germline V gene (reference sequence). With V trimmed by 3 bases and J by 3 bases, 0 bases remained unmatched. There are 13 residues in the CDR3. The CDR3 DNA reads TGTGCCACCAGCAGGACAGGGGGCTACGAGCAGTACTTC. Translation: CATSRTGGYEQYF.

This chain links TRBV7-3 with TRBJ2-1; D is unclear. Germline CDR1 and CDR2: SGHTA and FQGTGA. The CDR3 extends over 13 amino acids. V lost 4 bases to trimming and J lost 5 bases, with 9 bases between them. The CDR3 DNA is TGTGCCAGCAGCTCGCGCCACAACAATGAGCAGTTCTTC. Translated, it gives CASSSRHNNEQFF.

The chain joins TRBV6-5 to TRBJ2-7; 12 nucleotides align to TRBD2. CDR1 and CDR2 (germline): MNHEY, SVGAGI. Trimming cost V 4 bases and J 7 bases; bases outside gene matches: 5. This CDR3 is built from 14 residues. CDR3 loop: CASSSGLAGLEQYF. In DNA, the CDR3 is TGTGCCAGCAGTTCGGGACTAGCGGGCCTAGAGCAGTACTTC.

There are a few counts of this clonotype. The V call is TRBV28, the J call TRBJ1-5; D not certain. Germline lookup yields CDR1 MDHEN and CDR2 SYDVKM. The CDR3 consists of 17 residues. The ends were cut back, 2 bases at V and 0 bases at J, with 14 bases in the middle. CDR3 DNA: TGTGCCAGCAGTTTACTAAGGGTAACTTATAGCAATCAGCCCCAGCATTTT. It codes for CASSLLRVTYSNQPQHF.